This T cell receptor beta chain was sequenced for a study of shared clonotypes between healthy human individuals (dated by TCRdb to the early 2020s). At the level of the whole study: A couple of women and a few men aged 18 to 49 years were included in the cohort. For each donor, CD4 naive and CD4 memory were each run on three plates, CD8 naive on two plates, and CD8 memory on one plate. Blood TCR repertoires of roughly five healthy adults were deeply sequenced to estimate repertoire size and the extent of clonotype sharing between individuals. Libraries were prepared and TCR repertoires were sequenced by different laboratories using diverse techniques, in order to increase sequencing depth and limit assay-specific biases. Between about 0.9 and 8.9 billion PBMCs per donor were obtained by leukapheresis. Overall study outcomes, separate from this receptor: Based on pairwise subsampling, the degree of clonotype sharing among donors was expected to be affected by sequencing depth. About 4.5% of naive CD4, 3.5% of naive CD8, around 2.3% of memory CD4, and 0.35% to 0.4% of memory CD8 clonotypes were shared across several donors. Rarefaction of sorted-subset datasets indicated incomplete sequencing despite the large sequencing depth. Compared with non-shared clonotypes, clonotypes shared by all four sorted-subset donors had higher generation probabilities. Because the study included a small number of donors, the genetic and exposure-history diversity represented was limited. Sampling was limited to blood, and TCR repertoires in tissue likely differ from TCR repertoires in blood. Naive subsets generally had larger estimated clonotype richness than memory subsets.

TCR CDR3 regions were amplified from genomic DNA by multiplex PCR using the deep immunoSEQ assay. For each cell subset, the extracted genomic DNA was distributed evenly across all wells of several immunoSEQ 96-well plates, and each plate served as one replicate. For sorted subsets, approximately 200 ng of genomic DNA, equivalent to tens of thousands of T cell genomes, went into each replicate PCR. Purified libraries were measured with a Qubit 3.0 fluorometer, size-checked on a Bioanalyzer 2100, and measured again with the KAPA Library Quantification kit. Each immunoSEQ 96-well plate was sequenced on its own single-read 150-cycle Illumina NextSeq 550 flow cell. In the source study's methods: Because the immunoSEQ output held only junctional sequences and lacked quality scores, the filtering could not match the filtering applied to full-length reads. Sequences were annotated with PyIR, a Python wrapper for IgBLAST v1.9, using IMGT germline references to assign V/J genes and CDR3. Reads were filtered out if the reads had weak V/J assignments (E-value above 1e-6), no CDR3, stop codons, out-of-frame junctions, or ambiguous translated residues. V3J clonotypes were defined as sequences sharing the same inferred V gene, J gene, and CDR3 amino acid sequence. The percentage overlap between two repertoires was calculated by dividing the number of shared unique clonotypes by the size of the smaller repertoire. Three approaches were used to assess repertoire richness: RTK rarefaction, the Chao1 estimator, and Recon v2.1 estimates of unobserved clonotypes. For all TCRbeta clonotypes obtained by the gDNA method from four donors, generation probabilities were computed with OLGA. As stored in TCRdb, this immuneACCESS dataset retains in-frame rearrangements with V and J assigned. A fraction of the clones does not appear; measured against another copy, unresolved V genes explain less than half of the discrepancy, and the remainder lacks a known reason. The V and J calls and clone size were taken over from that table, and D and trimming were inferred from the DNA. The sample contains over 850,000 clones, 75% to 85% of them found a single time. Around 0.61% of the sample is held by the ten biggest clonotypes.

Details on this clone: It has no known antigen specificity. No base quality information exists; no much larger clone differs at one position.

The germline V gene gives CDR1 as KGHSH and CDR2 as LQKENI. From its cysteine to its phenylalanine, the CDR3 spans 16 amino acids. The DNA shown is the 48-base CDR3, in frame from base 1. At the junction V is shortened by 6 bases and J by 1 base, with 18 bases in between. The donors were healthy, HIV-negative adults who had no recently reported acute infections or vaccinations. All donors were Caucasian adults living in Nashville, Tennessee, USA. CD4+ T cells were enriched through magnetic negative selection, after which naive cells were positively selected on CD45RA and the remaining negative fraction served as the memory subset. Blood was obtained by leukapheresis, after which PBMCs were separated by Ficoll-Histopaque density gradient centrifugation and cryopreserved in liquid nitrogen vapor phase. Purity and quantity of every magnetically sorted T cell population were checked by analytical flow cytometry. Genomic DNA was isolated from each sorted fraction and quantified by UV absorbance on a Nanodrop 2000c.

The V and J genes are TRBV18 and TRBJ1-1; possibly the D gene is TRBD1, per 5 matching bases. The sequenced material came from memory CD4+ T cells from PBMCs. This specimen's cell subset or site label, per the study, means: CD45RA-negative fraction. This TCR was recovered from a man aged 18 to 29 in good health. Some clones in this sample may be carry-over from other donors' samples. The CDR3: CASSLKGPDPNTEAFF. The DNA reads TGTGCCAGCTCCCTCAAGGGGCCAGACCCGAACACTGAAGCTTTCTTT.